This T cell receptor beta chain was identified in a study of blood T cell repertoires in COVID-19. Clones were sequenced by immunoSEQ multiplex PCR, and TCRdb holds only the in-frame ones, with some missing. Among about 250,000 clones listed, about nine tenths were seen once. Germline V gene sequence: CDR1 SGHDN, CDR2 FVKESK. V lost 4 bases and J lost 0, with 19 bases in between. This CDR3 is 18 amino acids long. V usage is TRBV14 and J usage is TRBJ1-3; D not resolved. The sequenced sample was peripheral blood. This receptor was obtained from a woman in her twenties or thirties with COVID-19, enrolled during active disease. The CDR3 region is CASSPLFGVLASGNTIYF. In DNA form, the CDR3 reads TGTGCCAGCAGCCCGCTCTTCGGGGTCTTGGCCTCTGGAAACACCATATATTTT.